Presented here are 29 T cell receptor beta chains from one specimen sequenced in a study of identical twins. In TCRdb, the 5' RACE reads were re-called with MiXCR into one record per CDR3 protein. The repertoire holds a few hundred thousand distinct CDR3 sequences, with around 8.8% as singletons. The sample was also reused in another study, on yellow fever vaccine responses in identical twins.

The sample was CD8+ T cells sorted from blood. These receptors were taken from a woman aged 18-29 years in good health.

This clonotype has just a few counts. The chain joins TRBV20-1 to TRBJ2-7, with unresolved D. In germline, CDR1 is DFQATT, CDR2 SNEGSKA (reference sequence). This CDR3 contains 13 residues. V was pared by 2 bases and J by 2 bases, with 10 bases between. CDR3 sequence reads: CSARNVETYEQYF. CDR3 nucleotides: TGCAGTGCTAGAAACGTTGAGACCTACGAGCAGTACTTC.

In this sample, this clonotype turned up a few times. The chain has TRBV2 and TRBJ2-2; D may be TRBD2 (6 bases). Looked up from germline, CDR1 is SNHLY and CDR2 is FYNNEI. CDR3 length: 12 residues. The CDR3 loop is CGGAANTGELFF. Written as DNA, the CDR3 is TGTGGCGGGGCAGCTAACACCGGGGAGCTGTTTTTT.

This clonotype was counted ten times or more. The chain carries TRBV5-1 and TRBJ2-3, with 9 bases fitting TRBD2. This CDR3 region has 15 residues. CDR1 is SGHRS and CDR2 is YFSETQ in the germline V gene. The junction had 3 bases not matched to a gene; V was cut back by 4 bases and J by 0 bases. Here the CDR3 DNA reads TGCGCCAGCAGCCCAGGACTAGCGAGCACAGATACGCAGTATTTT. It codes for CASSPGLASTDTQYF.

The table lists this clonotype with a few counts. The chain recombines TRBV6-2 or TRBV6-3 with TRBJ2-5; TRBD2 agrees at 7 bases. Per germline, CDR1 MNHEY and CDR2 SVGEGT. The V segment lost 6 bases and the J segment 2 bases; nucleotides outside the gene matches: 6. The CDR3 totals 14 residues. The CDR3 coding sequence is TGTGCCAGCAGCCGGGGGGACGAACAAGAGACCCAGTACTTC. This translates into CASSRGDEQETQYF.

The V and J genes are TRBV6-5 and TRBJ2-7; TRBD1 matches 10 bases. Germline loops: CDR1 MNHEY, CDR2 SVGAGI. This CDR3 is 16 amino acids long. Trimming cost V 0 bases and J 3 bases; bases outside gene matches: 5. CDR3: CASSYSGTGELYEQYF. CDR3 coding DNA: TGTGCCAGCAGTTACTCGGGGACAGGGGAACTCTACGAGCAGTACTTC.

The chain uses TRBV7-2 and TRBJ2-1; 11 bases are shared with TRBD2. Germline assignment: CDR1 SGHTA and CDR2 FQGNSA. The CDR3 consists of 16 residues. V shed 1 base, J shed 4 bases, and the junction held 3 bases outside the gene matches. The CDR3 protein is CASSLGGLAEYNEQFF. The DNA of the CDR3 is TGTGCCAGCAGCTTAGGGGGACTAGCGGAGTACAATGAGCAGTTCTTC. The entire variable domain, with the rest obtained from reference TRBV7-2 and TRBJ2-1, is as follows: GAGVSQSPSNKVTEKGKDVELRCDPISGHTALYWYRQSLGQGLEFLIYFQGNSAPDKSGLPSDRFSAERTGGSVSTLTIQRTQQEDSAVYLCASSLGGLAEYNEQFFGPGTRLTVL.

The chain recombines TRBV18 with TRBJ1-5, with TRBD1 matching 7 bases. The CDR3 is 16 residues long. Germline V gene sequence: CDR1 KGHSH, CDR2 LQKENI. V shed 2 bases and J 0 bases; nucleotides not matched to a gene: 4. The DNA for the CDR3 is TGTGCCAGCTCACCAGGGACAGCTCTTAGCAATCAGCCCCAGCATTTT. Amino acids: CASSPGTALSNQPQHF.

This clonotype was counted only a few times. This chain links TRBV7-8 with TRBJ2-1; 7 bases match TRBD1. The CDR3 consists of 15 residues. The germline gives CDR1 SGHVS, CDR2 FQNEAQ. V lost 5 bases, J lost 1 base, and 5 bases stayed unmatched. CDR3 in amino acids: CASSQMTGSYNEQFF. The CDR3, as DNA: TGTGCCAGCAGCCAAATGACAGGGTCCTACAATGAGCAGTTCTTC.

This clonotype turned up a few times. The V and J genes are TRBV2 and TRBJ2-1, with 9 bases lining up with TRBD1. The CDR3 is 15 amino acids. Germline-derived CDR1 and CDR2 are SNHLY and FYNNEI. V lost 9 bases to trimming and J lost 4 bases; unmatched junction nucleotides: 10. CDR3 nucleotide sequence: TGTGCCAGTAATATCGGGACAGGGCCTTACAATGAGCAGTTCTTC. This sequence encodes CASNIGTGPYNEQFF.

V usage is TRBV21-1 and J usage is TRBJ2-4; the table's D call, TRBD2, was not checked against the DNA. TRBV21-1 is listed as a pseudogene. The CDR3 sequence is 17 residues long. DNA for the CDR3: TGTGCCCCGGCTAGCGGGGAGAGGAGGCCCGCATGGGACATTCAGTACTTC. This gives the protein CAPASGERRPAWDIQYF.

Ten or more counts support this clonotype. The rearrangement links TRBV12-3 or TRBV12-4 to TRBJ1-2; D unresolved. Trimming pared 3 bases from V and 7 bases from J, leaving 6 bases between. The CDR3 runs 11 residues. CDR3: CASSFGSGYTF. The CDR3 region has the DNA TGTGCCAGCAGTTTTGGGAGTGGCTACACCTTC.

This clonotype was counted many times. The chain joins TRBV7-9 to TRBJ1-5, with 12 positions matching TRBD1. The CDR3 covers 20 residues. In germline, CDR1 is SEHNR, CDR2 FQNEAQ (reference sequence). V lost 3 bases and J lost 4; bases outside the gene matches: 16. The CDR3 DNA reads TGTGCCAGCAGCTTGTCTCCGGGACAGGGGGCAGAGGATAGTAATCAGCCCCAGCATTTT. It codes for CASSLSPGQGAEDSNQPQHF.

This chain uses TRBV6-4 with TRBJ2-3, with D possibly called TRBD1 or TRBD2 (5 bases each). V lost 4 bases and J 1 base, leaving 9 bases between the germline ends. Germline CDR1 and CDR2: MRHNA and SNTAGT. The CDR3 runs to 14 residues. The CDR3 DNA reads TGTGCCAGCAGTGGCCAGGGAGGCACAGATACGCAGTATTTT. Its protein product is CASSGQGGTDTQYF.

In its sample, this clonotype was seen a few times. CDR3 coding DNA: TGTGCCAGCAGCAAGCTCTCTGGGGCCAACGTCCTGACTTTC. As protein: CASSKLSGANVLTF. This chain uses TRBV6-2 or TRBV6-3 with TRBJ2-6, with D hard to call. Trimming took off 6 bases at V and 0 bases at J, with 6 bases between the two ends. The CDR3 covers 14 residues. Per germline, CDR1 MNHEY and CDR2 SVGEGT.

This clonotype has ten or more counts. The V gene is TRBV20-1, the J gene TRBJ2-3; D is unresolved. V gave up 5 bases and J gave up 5 bases, with 17 bases separating them. The CDR3 has 14 amino acids. Looked up from germline, CDR1 is DFQATT and CDR2 is SNEGSKA (reference sequence). CDR3 loop: CSASRPSSLDTQYF. The CDR3 DNA reads as TGCAGTGCTTCTCGGCCTAGTTCATTAGATACGCAGTATTTT.

The table lists this clonotype with a few counts. J is TRBJ2-2 and V is TRBV7-6; 7 bases map to TRBD1. The CDR3 extends over 15 amino acids. The ends lost 4 bases at V and 5 bases at J; junction bases unmatched: 7. CDR1 SGHVS and CDR2 FNYEAQ come from the germline V gene. CDR3 sequence reads: CASSSRQGYTGELFF. The CDR3 bases are TGTGCCAGCAGCTCAAGACAGGGATATACCGGGGAGCTGTTTTTT.

This clonotype was counted many times. This chain links TRBV11-2 with TRBJ2-1, with D hard to call. The CDR3 spans 17 residues. The ends were cut back, 1 base at V and 4 bases at J, with 17 bases in the middle. The germline V gene encodes CDR1 SGHAT and CDR2 FQNNGV. The CDR3 bases are TGTGCCAGCAGCTTAGTTAGGCGCCGAAGGATTTACAATGAGCAGTTCTTC. It codes for CASSLVRRRRIYNEQFF.

This clonotype was recorded at least ten times. The V call is TRBV27, the J call TRBJ2-6; 9 bases agree with TRBD2. The germline V gene encodes CDR1 MNHEY and CDR2 SMNVEV (reference sequence). V dropped 10 bases and J dropped 0; count of bases not matched to a gene: 7. The CDR3 length is 16 residues. CDR3 loop: CATSGLALSGANVLTF. In DNA form, the CDR3 reads TGTGCCACCTCGGGACTAGCCCTCTCTGGGGCCAACGTCCTGACTTTC.

The sample holds many counts of this clonotype. The rearrangement links TRBV28 to TRBJ2-1; D unresolved. The germline gives CDR1 MDHEN, CDR2 SYDVKM. There are 12 residues in the CDR3. The ends were cut back, 8 bases at V and 0 bases at J, with 5 bases in the middle. CDR3 residues: CASGASYNEQFF. The CDR3 DNA reads as TGTGCCAGCGGTGCCTCCTACAATGAGCAGTTCTTC.

This clonotype occurred many times. This chain uses TRBV7-9 with TRBJ1-4; D perhaps matches TRBD1 (5 bases). The CDR3 runs to 14 residues. The V gene's germline CDR1 is SEHNR and CDR2 FQNEAQ (reference sequence). Trimming left V 1 base short and J 5 bases short, with 8 bases between. Here the CDR3 DNA reads TGTGCCAGCAGCTTAGTAACAGGAAATGAAAAACTGTTTTTT. Encoded protein: CASSLVTGNEKLFF.

This clonotype was found many times. This CDR3 reads CASSLGGTSGNTIYF. CDR3 DNA: TGTGCCAGCAGCTTAGGGGGTACCTCTGGAAACACCATATATTTT. The gene calls are TRBV7-8 and TRBJ1-3; D gene unclear. V gave up 1 base and J gave up 0 bases, with 7 bases separating them. The germline CDR1 and CDR2 sequences are SGHVS and FQNEAQ. This CDR3 comprises 15 residues.

This clonotype was counted only a few times. V gene TRBV27 combines with J gene TRBJ2-1; 8 bases are a match to TRBD2. CDR1 MNHEY and CDR2 SMNVEV come from the germline V gene (reference sequence). The CDR3 is 15 residues long. J lost 4 bases, V lost 6 bases, and 8 bases had no gene match. CDR3 sequence reads: CASSPGSGVYNEQFF. DNA for the CDR3: TGTGCCAGCAGCCCGGGTAGCGGGGTATACAATGAGCAGTTCTTC.

This clonotype was found a few times. V and J are TRBV5-6 and TRBJ1-1; unclear D gene. V shed 2 bases and J shed 3 bases, with 5 bases lying between them. Per germline, CDR1 SGHDT and CDR2 YYEEEE. This CDR3 contains 12 residues. The CDR3 region has the DNA TGTGCCAGCAGCTTAGGTTACACTGAAGCTTTCTTT. Amino acids: CASSLGYTEAFF.

This clonotype was observed a few times. J is TRBJ1-4 and V is TRBV5-1, with 8 bases identical to TRBD1. The CDR3 extends over 15 amino acids. Germline lookup yields CDR1 SGHRS and CDR2 YFSETQ. V was pared by 1 base and J by 8 bases, with 7 bases of the junction left unmatched. CDR3: CASSLSSGGEEKLFF. As DNA, the CDR3 is TGCGCCAGCAGCTTGAGTTCAGGGGGCGAGGAAAAACTGTTTTTT.

In this sample, this clonotype turned up a few times. The genes are TRBV6-1 and TRBJ2-7; D gene unclear. Germline-derived CDR1 and CDR2 are MNHNS and SASEGT. CDR3 size: 13 residues. V was clipped by 4 bases and J by 2 bases, with 9 bases between them. The CDR3 DNA is TGTGCCAGCAGTGGGGTCATAACCTACGAGCAGTACTTC. Amino acids: CASSGVITYEQYF.

A few counts support this clonotype. This chain links TRBV20-1 with TRBJ1-1; D is perhaps TRBD1 (5 bases). CDR3 length: 13 residues. CDR1 and CDR2 from the germline V gene are DFQATT and SNEGSKA (reference sequence). V shed 3 bases and J shed 6 bases, with 14 bases lying between them. The CDR3 loop is CSARGRTRAEAFF. In DNA form, the CDR3 reads TGCAGTGCTAGGGGCAGGACCAGGGCTGAAGCTTTCTTT.

Many counts were recorded for this clonotype. The chain joins TRBV14 to TRBJ2-5, with TRBD2 as a possible D gene (5 bases). Germline V gives CDR1 SGHDN, CDR2 FVKESK. The CDR3 loop spans 13 amino acids. V was clipped by 1 base and J by 5 bases, with 8 bases between them. The CDR3 loop reads CASSQAGWETQYF. Here the CDR3 DNA reads TGTGCCAGCAGCCAAGCGGGGTGGGAGACCCAGTACTTC.

Comments on this clonotype: A read error is possible here, since a much larger clone lies one base away. The chain has TRBV28 and TRBJ2-7, with a weak D call TRBD1 (5 bases). From germline, CDR1 is MDHEN and CDR2 SYDVKM. V lost 6 bases and J lost 6, with 21 bases in between. The CDR3 totals 15 residues. The CDR3 sequence is CASRFSDNIFGEQYF. The CDR3, as DNA: TGTGCCAGCAGATTTTCGGACAACATCTTTGGCGAGCAGTACTTC.

This clonotype was seen at least ten times. The chain joins TRBV27 to TRBJ2-7, with 9 bases fitting TRBD1. V trimming: 9 bases; J trimming: 3 bases; junction bases outside the gene matches: 6. This CDR3 spans 13 amino acids. Germline values: CDR1 MNHEY, CDR2 SMNVEV (reference sequence). The CDR3 loop reads CASKQGALYEQYF. In nucleotides, the CDR3 is TGTGCCAGTAAACAGGGGGCCCTCTACGAGCAGTACTTC.